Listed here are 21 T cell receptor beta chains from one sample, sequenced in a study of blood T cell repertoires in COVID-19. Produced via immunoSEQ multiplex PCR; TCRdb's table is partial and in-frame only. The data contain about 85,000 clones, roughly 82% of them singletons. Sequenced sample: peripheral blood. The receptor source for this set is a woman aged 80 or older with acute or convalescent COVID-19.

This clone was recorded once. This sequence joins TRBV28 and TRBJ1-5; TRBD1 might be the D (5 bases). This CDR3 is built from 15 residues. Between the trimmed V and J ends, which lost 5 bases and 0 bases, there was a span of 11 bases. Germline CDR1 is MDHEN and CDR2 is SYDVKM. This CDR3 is CASSPDRFSNQPQHF. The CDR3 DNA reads TGTGCCAGCAGTCCCGACAGATTTAGCAATCAGCCCCAGCATTTT.

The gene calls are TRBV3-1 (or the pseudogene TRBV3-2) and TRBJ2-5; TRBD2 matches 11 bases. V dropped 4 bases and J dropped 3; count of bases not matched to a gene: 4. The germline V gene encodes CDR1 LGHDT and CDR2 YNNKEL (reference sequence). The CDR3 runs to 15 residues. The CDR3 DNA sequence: TGTGCCAGCAGCCCACCGGGACTAGCGGAAGAGACCCAGTACTTC. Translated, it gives CASSPPGLAEETQYF.

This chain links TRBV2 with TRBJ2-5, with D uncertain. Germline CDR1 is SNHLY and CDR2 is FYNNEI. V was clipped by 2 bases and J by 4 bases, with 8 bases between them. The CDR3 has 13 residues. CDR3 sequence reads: CASSERVPETQYF. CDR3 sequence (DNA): TGTGCCAGCAGTGAACGGGTCCCAGAGACCCAGTACTTC.

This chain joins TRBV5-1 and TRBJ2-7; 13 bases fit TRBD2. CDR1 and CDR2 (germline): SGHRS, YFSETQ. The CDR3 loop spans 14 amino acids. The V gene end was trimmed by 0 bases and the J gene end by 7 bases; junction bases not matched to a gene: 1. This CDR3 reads CASSLELAGGEQYF. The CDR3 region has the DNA TGCGCCAGCAGCTTGGAACTAGCGGGAGGGGAGCAGTACTTC. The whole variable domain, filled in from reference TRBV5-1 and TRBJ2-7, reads KAGVTQTPRYLIKTRGQQVTLSCSPISGHRSVSWYQQTPGQGLQFLFEYFSETQRNKGNFPGRFSGRQFSNSRSEMNVSTLELGDSALYLCASSLELAGGEQYFGPGTRLTVT.

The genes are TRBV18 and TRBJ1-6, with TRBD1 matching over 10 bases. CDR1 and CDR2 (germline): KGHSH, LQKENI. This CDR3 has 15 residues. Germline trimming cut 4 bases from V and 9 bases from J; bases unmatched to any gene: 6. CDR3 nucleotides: TGTGCCAGCTCACGGGGACAGGGGAGCGGTTCACCCCTCCACTTT. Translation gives CASSRGQGSGSPLHF.

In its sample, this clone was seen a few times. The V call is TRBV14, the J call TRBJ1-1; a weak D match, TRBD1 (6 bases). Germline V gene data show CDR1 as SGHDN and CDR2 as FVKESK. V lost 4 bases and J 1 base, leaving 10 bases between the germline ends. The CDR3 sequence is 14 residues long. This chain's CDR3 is CASSLVQGNTEAFF. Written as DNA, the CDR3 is TGTGCCAGCAGCCTAGTACAGGGGAACACTGAAGCTTTCTTT.

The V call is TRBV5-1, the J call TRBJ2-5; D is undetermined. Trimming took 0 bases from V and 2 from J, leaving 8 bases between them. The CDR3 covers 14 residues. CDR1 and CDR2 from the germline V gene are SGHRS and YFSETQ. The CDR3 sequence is CASSLDSSQETQYF. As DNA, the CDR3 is TGCGCCAGCAGCTTGGACAGTAGTCAAGAGACCCAGTACTTC.

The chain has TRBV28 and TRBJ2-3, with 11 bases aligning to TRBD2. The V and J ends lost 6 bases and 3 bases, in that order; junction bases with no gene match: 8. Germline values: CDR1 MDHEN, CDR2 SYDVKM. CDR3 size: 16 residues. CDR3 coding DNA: TGTGCCAGCAGATTTAGCGGGAGGGCCAGGACAGATACGCAGTATTTT. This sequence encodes CASRFSGRARTDTQYF.

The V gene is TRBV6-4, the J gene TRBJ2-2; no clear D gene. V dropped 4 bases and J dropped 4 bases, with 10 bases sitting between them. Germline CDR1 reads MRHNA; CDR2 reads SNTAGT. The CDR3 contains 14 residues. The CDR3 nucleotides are TGTGCCAGCAGTGTTGGCCCTCCCACCGGGGAGCTGTTTTTT. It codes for CASSVGPPTGELFF.

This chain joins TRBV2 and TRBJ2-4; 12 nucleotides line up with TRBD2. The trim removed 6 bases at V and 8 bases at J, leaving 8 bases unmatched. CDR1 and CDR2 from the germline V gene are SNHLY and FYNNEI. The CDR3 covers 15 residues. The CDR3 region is CASSAQLAGGDIQYF. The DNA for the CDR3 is TGTGCCAGCAGCGCACAACTAGCGGGGGGCGACATTCAGTACTTC.

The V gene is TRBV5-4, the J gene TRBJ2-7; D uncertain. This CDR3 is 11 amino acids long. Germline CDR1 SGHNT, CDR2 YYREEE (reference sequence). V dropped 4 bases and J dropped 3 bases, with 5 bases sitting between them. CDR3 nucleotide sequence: TGTGCCAGCAGCCGCGACTACGAGCAGTACTTC. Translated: CASSRDYEQYF.

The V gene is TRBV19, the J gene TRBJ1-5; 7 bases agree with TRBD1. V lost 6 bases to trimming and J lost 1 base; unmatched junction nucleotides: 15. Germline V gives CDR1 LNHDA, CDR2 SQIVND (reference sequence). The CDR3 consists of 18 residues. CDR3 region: CASSLDREVWLSNQPQHF. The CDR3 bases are TGTGCCAGTAGCCTCGACAGGGAGGTTTGGTTAAGCAATCAGCCCCAGCATTTT.

As DNA, the CDR3 is TGTGCCAGCAGTTTTGGGCAGTACGAGCAGTACTTC. Translation: CASSFGQYEQYF. J is TRBJ2-7 and V is TRBV12-3 or TRBV12-4; D call uncertain. Trimming stripped 3 bases from V and 4 bases from J, with 7 bases between. This CDR3 contains 12 residues.

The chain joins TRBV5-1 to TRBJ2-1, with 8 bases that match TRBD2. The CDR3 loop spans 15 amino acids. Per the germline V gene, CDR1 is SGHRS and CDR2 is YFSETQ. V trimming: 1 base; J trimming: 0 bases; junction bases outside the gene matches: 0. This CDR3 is CASSLTSGSYNEQFF. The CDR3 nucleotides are TGCGCCAGCAGCTTGACTAGCGGCTCCTACAATGAGCAGTTCTTC.

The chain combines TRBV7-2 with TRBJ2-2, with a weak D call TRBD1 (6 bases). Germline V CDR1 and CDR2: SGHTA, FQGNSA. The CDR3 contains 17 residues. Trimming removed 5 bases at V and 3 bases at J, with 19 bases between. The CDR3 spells CASSRRRLGADTGELFF. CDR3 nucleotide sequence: TGTGCCAGCAGCCGCCGAAGGCTGGGGGCGGACACCGGGGAGCTGTTTTTT.

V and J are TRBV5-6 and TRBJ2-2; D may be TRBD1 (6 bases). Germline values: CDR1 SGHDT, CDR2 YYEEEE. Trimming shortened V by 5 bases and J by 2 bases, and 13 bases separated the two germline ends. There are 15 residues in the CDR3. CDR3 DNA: TGTGCCAGCAGACAAGGACAGAGCAACACCGGGGAGCTGTTTTTT. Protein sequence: CASRQGQSNTGELFF.

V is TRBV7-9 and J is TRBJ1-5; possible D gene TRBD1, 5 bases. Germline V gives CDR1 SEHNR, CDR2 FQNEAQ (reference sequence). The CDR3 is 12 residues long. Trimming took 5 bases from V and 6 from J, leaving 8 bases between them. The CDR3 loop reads CASSPGGQPQHF. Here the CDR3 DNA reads TGTGCCAGCAGCCCCGGGGGTCAGCCCCAGCATTTT.

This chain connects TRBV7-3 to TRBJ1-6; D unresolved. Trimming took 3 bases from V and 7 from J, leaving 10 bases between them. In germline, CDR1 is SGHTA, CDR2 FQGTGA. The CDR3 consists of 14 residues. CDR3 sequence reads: CASSFGSSNSPLHF. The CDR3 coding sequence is TGTGCCAGCAGCTTCGGCAGTAGCAATTCACCCCTCCACTTT.

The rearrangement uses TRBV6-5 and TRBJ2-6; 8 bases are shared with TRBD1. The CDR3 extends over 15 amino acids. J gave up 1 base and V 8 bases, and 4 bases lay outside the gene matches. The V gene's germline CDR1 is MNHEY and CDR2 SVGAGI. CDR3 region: CASRTGKSGANVLTF. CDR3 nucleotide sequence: TGTGCCAGCCGGACAGGGAAGTCTGGGGCCAACGTCCTGACTTTC.

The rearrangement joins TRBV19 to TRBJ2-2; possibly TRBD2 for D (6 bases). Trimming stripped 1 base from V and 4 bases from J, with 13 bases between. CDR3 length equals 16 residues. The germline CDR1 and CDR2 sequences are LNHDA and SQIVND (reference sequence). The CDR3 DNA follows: TGTGCCAGTAGTATAGGACTAGATAGGGGCACCGGGGAGCTGTTTTTT. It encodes CASSIGLDRGTGELFF.

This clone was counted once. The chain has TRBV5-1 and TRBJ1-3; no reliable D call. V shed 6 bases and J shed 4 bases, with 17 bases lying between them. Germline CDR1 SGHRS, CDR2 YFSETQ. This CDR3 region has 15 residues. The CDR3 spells CASKQRRPGGNTIYF. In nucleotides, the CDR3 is TGCGCCAGCAAACAGCGAAGGCCGGGAGGAAACACCATATATTTT.